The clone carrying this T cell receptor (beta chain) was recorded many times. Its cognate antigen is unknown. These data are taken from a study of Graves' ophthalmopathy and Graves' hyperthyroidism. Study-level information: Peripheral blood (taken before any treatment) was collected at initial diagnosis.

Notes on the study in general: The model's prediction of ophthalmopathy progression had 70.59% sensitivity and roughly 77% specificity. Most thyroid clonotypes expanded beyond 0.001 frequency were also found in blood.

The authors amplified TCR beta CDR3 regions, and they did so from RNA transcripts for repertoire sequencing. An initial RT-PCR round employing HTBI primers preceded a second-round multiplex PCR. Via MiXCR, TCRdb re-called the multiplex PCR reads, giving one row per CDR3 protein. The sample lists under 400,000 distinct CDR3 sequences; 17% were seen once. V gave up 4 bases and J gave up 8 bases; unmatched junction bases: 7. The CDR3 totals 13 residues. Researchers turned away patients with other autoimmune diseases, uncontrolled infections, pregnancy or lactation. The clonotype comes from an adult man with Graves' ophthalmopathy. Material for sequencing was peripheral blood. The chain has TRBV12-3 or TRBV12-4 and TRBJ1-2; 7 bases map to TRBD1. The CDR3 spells CASSWGQPDGYTF. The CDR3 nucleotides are TGTGCCAGCAGTTGGGGACAGCCTGACGGCTACACCTTC.